This T cell receptor beta chain was found in a study of T cells after posttransplantation cyclophosphamide. Busulfan-fludarabine conditioning, marrow transplant, and cyclophosphamide on days +3 and +4 were administered. CDR1 and CDR2 (germline): MDHEN, SYDVKM. The CDR3 has 13 residues. Trimming cost V 6 bases and J 16 bases, with 22 bases left between them. Repertoires were generated with immunoSEQ multiplex PCR, while TCRdb's copy carries only in-frame clones and drops some. Of about 22,000 clones listed, 86% are singletons. The sequence came from a female patient aged 30 to 45 who received an allogeneic stem cell transplant from an unrelated donor, was CMV-positive, and had no GVHD. Some T cells may have originated in the graft donor. The input for sequencing was PBMCs, taken after allogeneic stem cell transplant with posttransplant cyclophosphamide. The rearrangement links TRBV28 to TRBJ2-4; weak D call: TRBD1 (6 bases). DNA of the CDR3: TGTGCCAGCAGGCCGGGGCAGGGGAACAGCCTATACTTC. As protein: CASRPGQGNSLYF.